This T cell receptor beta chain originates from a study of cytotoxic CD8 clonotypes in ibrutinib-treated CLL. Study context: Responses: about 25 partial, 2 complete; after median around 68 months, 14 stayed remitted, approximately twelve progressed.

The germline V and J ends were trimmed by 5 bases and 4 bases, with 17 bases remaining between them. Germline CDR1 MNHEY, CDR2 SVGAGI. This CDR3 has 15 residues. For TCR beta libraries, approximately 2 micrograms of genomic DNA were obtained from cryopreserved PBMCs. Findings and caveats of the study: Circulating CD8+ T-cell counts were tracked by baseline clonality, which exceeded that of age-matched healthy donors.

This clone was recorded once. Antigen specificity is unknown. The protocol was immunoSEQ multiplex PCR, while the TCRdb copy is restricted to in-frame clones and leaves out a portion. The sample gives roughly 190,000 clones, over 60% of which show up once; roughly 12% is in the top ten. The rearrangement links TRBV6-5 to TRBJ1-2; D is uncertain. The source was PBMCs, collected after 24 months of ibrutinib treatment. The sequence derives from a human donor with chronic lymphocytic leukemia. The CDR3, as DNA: TGTGCCAGCAGTCAATACGTCACGGGGATCTATGGCTACACCTTC. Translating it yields CASSQYVTGIYGYTF.